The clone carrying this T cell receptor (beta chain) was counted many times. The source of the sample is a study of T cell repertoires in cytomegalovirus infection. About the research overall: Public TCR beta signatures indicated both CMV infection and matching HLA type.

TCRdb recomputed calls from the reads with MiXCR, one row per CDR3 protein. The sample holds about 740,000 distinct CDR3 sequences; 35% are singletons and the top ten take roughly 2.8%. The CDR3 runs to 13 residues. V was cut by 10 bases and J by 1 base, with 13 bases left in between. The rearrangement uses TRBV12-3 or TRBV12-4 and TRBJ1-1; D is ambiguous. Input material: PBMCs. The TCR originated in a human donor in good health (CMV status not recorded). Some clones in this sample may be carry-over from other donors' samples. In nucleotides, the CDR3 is TGTGCCACCAAAATCGGAGGGAACACTGAAGCTTTCTTT. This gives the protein CATKIGGNTEAFF.